This T cell receptor beta chain was identified in a study of CD8 T cell repertoires and HIV-1 epitope variants. Study summary: T cells were stimulated with Twenty-five Gag and Nef peptides separately. 1M T cells were kept uncultured as a baseline. Findings of the study overall: Of 9 or 10 antigen-specific beta clonotypes, over five appeared to cross-react with escape variants. About five clonotypes recognized Nef KF9, one HW9, none TAALDMSHF.

A word on this clone: What it binds is unknown.

Germline CDR1 reads SGHDN; CDR2 reads FVKESK. With 5 bases removed from V and 7 bases from J, the gap between germline ends came to 12 bases. The CDR3 totals 13 residues. Sequencing was performed with immunoSEQ multiplex PCR; in TCRdb, only in-frame clones are kept and a portion is missing. The data show about 4,800 clones, roughly two thirds seen once. The clonotype was recovered from a male donor with HIV. The rearrangement links TRBV14 to TRBJ2-1; D might be TRBD1 (6 bases). Sequenced: cultured CD8+ T cells derived from PBMCs. The DNA of the CDR3 is TGTGCCAGCAGCACCTGGGACATAAATGAGCAGTTCTTC. Protein: CASSTWDINEQFF.